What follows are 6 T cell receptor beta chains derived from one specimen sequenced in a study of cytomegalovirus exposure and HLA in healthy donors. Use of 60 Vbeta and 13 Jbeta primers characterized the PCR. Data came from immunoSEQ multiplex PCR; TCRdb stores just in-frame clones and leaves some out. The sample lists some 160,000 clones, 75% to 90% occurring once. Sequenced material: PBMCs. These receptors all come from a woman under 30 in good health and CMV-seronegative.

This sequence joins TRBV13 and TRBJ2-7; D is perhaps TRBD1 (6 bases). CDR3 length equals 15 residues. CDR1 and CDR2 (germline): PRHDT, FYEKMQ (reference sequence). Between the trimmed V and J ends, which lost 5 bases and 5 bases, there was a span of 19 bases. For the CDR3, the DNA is TGTGCCAGCAGCCCTTTAAAACAGGGAGTTCACGAGCAGTACTTC. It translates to CASSPLKQGVHEQYF.

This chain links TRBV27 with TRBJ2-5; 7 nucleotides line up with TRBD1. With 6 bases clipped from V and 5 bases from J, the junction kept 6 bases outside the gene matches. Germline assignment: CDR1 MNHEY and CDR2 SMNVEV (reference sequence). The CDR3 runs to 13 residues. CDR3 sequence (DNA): TGTGCCAGCAGACTGACAGGGACGGAGACCCAGTACTTC. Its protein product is CASRLTGTETQYF.

The CDR3: CASRDRGQREKLFF. DNA of the CDR3: TGTGCCAGCAGAGACAGGGGGCAGCGGGAAAAACTGTTTTTT. The V and J genes are TRBV7-9 and TRBJ1-4; 10 bases align to TRBD1. This CDR3 contains 14 residues. Germline values: CDR1 SEHNR, CDR2 FQNEAQ (reference sequence). The junction had 6 bases not matched to a gene; V was cut back by 6 bases and J by 8 bases.

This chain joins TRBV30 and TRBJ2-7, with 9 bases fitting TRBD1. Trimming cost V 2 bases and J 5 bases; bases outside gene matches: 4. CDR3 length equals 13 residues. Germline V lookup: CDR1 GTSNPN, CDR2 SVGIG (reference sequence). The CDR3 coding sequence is TGTGCCTGGAGTAGGACAGGGGCCGACGAGCAGTACTTC. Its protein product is CAWSRTGADEQYF.

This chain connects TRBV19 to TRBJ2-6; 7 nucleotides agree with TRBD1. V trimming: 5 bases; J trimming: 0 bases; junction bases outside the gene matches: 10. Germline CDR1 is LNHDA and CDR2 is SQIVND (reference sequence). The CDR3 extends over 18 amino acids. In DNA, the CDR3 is TGTGCCAGTAGTGAACCGGGACAGTTTCTCTCTGGGGCCAACGTCCTGACTTTC. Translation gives CASSEPGQFLSGANVLTF. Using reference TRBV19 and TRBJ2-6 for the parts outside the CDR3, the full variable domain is DGGITQSPKYLFRKEGQNVTLSCEQNLNHDAMYWYRQDPGQGLRLIYYSQIVNDFQKGDIAEGYSVSREKKESFPLTVTSAQKNPTAFYLCASSEPGQFLSGANVLTFGAGSRLTVL.

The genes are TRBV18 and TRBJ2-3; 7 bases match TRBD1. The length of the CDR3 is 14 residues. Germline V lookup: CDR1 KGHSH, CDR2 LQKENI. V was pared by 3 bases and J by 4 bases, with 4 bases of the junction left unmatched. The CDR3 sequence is CASSPGQRSDTQYF. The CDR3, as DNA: TGTGCCAGCTCACCGGGACAGAGATCAGATACGCAGTATTTT.